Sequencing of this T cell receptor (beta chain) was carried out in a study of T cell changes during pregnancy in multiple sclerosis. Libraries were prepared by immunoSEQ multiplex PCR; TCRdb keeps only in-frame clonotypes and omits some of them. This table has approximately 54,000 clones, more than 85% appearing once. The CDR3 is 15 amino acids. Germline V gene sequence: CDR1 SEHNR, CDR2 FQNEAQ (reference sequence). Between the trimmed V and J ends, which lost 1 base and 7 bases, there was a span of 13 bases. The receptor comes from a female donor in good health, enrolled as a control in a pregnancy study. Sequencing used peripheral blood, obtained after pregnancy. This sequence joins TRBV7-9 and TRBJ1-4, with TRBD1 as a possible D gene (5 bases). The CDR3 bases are TGTGCCAGCAGCTTAGTGTTTCAGGGTGGTGAAAAACTGTTTTTT. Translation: CASSLVFQGGEKLFF.